This TCR beta chain was found in a study of T cell repertoires in cytomegalovirus infection. General observations from the study: It was HLA-C-restricted CMV-specific TCR beta clonotypes that dominated the response ex vivo.

This clonotype has just a few counts. Its antigen is unknown. From germline, CDR1 is ENHRY and CDR2 SYGVKD. V was pared by 11 bases and J by 1 base, with 11 bases of the junction left unmatched. CDR3 size: 17 residues. TCRdb re-derived calls from the reads in MiXCR, one entry per CDR3 protein. Of approximately 730,000 distinct CDR3 sequences listed, around 32% are singletons. The genes are TRBV10-3 and TRBJ2-1, with TRBD2 identical over 13 bases. The sequence was collected from a human donor in good health (CMV status not recorded). Some clones in this sample may be carry-over from other donors' samples. The sequencing here drew on cultured PBMCs, taken from culture after CMV antigen stimulation. CDR3 in DNA: TGTGCCGTATCCGGGACTAGCGGGACTAGTTCCTACAATGAGCAGTTCTTC. It encodes CAVSGTSGTSSYNEQFF.